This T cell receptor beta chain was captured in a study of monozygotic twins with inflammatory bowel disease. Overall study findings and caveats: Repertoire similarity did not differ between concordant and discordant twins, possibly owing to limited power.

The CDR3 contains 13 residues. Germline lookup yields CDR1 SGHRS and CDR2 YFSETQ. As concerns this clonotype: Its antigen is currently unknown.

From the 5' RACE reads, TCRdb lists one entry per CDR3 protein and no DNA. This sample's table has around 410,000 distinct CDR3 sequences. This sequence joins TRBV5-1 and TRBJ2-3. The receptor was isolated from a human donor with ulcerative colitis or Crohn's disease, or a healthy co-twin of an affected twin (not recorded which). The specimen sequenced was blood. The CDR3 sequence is CASSLAWTDTQYF.